This T cell receptor (beta chain) was observed in a study of T cell repertoires in cytomegalovirus infection. Study-wide background: Matching HLA type and CMV infection were both indicated by public TCR beta signatures.

Study findings and constraints: CMV-specific HLA-C-restricted TCR beta clonotypes dominated the ex vivo response. Carriage of CMV together with the relevant HLA was identifiable through cumulative public TCR beta family frequency.

Trimming left V 5 bases short and J 6 bases short, with 14 bases between. The CDR3 runs to 13 residues. CDR1 and CDR2 (germline): SGHTA, FQGNSA. This clonotype was recorded at least ten times. Its specificity is not known. TCRdb redid the calling of the reads with MiXCR, one entry per CDR3 protein. The sample consists of some 200,000 distinct CDR3 sequences, about a tenth of them appearing once. The chain is built from TRBV7-2 and TRBJ2-7, with a tentative D call TRBD2 (5 bases). The specimen sequenced was PBMCs. The TCR comes from a human donor in good health (CMV status not recorded). Some clones in this sample may be carry-over from other donors' samples. As DNA, the CDR3 is TGTGCCAGCAGCAGACCCGCGGGTCCCGAGCAGTACTTC. Protein: CASSRPAGPEQYF.